Below, 4 T cell receptor beta chains from the same sample are listed, as sequenced in a study of T cells in Graves' hyperthyroidism and ophthalmopathy. TCR beta CDR3 regions were amplified from RNA. HTBI primers drove first-round RT-PCR of the TCR CDR3. From the multiplex PCR reads, TCRdb called clonotypes with MiXCR, one entry per CDR3 protein. The repertoire holds fewer than 700,000 distinct CDR3 sequences, with over 15% as singletons. Sample: blood. The receptors were gathered from a woman younger than 35 with Graves' ophthalmopathy.

This chain joins TRBV19 and TRBJ1-4; a possible D gene is TRBD1 (5 bases). V was pared by 6 bases and J by 2 bases, with 16 bases between. From germline, CDR1 is LNHDA and CDR2 SQIVND (reference sequence). This CDR3 region has 16 residues. CDR3 region: CASRDLRGDTNEKLFF. Here the CDR3 DNA reads TGTGCCAGTAGGGATCTAAGGGGCGATACTAATGAAAAACTGTTTTTT.

The V call is TRBV5-1, the J call TRBJ1-2, with D tentatively TRBD1 (6 bases). This CDR3 has 12 amino acids. The germline CDR1 and CDR2 sequences are SGHRS and YFSETQ. Deletions cut 4 bases from V and 10 bases from J, with 14 bases between. For the CDR3, the DNA is TGCGCCAGCAGCCTAGAGGGGGAATTCTACACCTTC. It is translated as CASSLEGEFYTF.

This clonotype was seen a few times. The chain has TRBV29-1 and TRBJ1-5; D gene unclear. Trimming cost V 2 bases and J 6 bases, with 11 bases left between them. CDR1 and CDR2 from the germline V gene are SQVTM and ANQGSEA. The CDR3 consists of 13 residues. The CDR3 reads CSVEFQLGQPQHF. CDR3 DNA: TGCAGCGTTGAATTCCAACTAGGTCAGCCCCAGCATTTT.

This sequence joins TRBV11-3 and TRBJ1-2; D is possibly TRBD1 (6 bases). Per the germline V gene, CDR1 is SGHNT and CDR2 is YENEEA. The CDR3 covers 13 residues. V was cut by 3 bases and J by 3 bases, with 8 bases left in between. The chain's CDR3 is CASSFTGHYGYTF. As DNA, the CDR3 is TGTGCCAGCAGCTTTACAGGGCACTATGGCTACACCTTC.